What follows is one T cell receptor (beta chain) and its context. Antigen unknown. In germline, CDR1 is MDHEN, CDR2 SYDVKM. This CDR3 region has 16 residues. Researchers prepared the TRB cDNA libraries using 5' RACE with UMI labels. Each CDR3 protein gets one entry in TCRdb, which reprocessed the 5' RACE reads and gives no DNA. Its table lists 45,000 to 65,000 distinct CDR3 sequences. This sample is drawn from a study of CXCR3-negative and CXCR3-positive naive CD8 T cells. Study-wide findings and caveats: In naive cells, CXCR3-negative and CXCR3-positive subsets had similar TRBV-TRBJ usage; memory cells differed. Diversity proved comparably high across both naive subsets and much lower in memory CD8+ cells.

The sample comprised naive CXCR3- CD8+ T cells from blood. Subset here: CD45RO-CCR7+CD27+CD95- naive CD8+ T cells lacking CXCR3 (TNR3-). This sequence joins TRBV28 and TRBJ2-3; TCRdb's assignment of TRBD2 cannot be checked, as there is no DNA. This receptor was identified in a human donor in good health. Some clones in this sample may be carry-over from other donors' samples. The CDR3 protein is CASRGIAGGGADTQYF.